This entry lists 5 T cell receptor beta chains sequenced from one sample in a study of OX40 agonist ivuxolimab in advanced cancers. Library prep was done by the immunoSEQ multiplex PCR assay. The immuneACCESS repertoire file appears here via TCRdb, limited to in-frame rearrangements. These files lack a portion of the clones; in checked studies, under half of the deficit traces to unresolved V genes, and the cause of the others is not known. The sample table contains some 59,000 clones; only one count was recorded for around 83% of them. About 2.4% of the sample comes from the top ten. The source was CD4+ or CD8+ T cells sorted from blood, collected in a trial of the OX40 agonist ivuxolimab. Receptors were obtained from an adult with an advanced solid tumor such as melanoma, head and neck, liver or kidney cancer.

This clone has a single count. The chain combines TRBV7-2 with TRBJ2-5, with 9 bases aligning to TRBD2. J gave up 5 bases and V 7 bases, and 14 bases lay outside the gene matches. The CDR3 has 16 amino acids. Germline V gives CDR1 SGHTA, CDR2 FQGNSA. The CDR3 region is CASNPYRASGVETQYF. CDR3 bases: TGTGCCAGCAACCCTTATAGGGCTAGCGGGGTCGAGACCCAGTACTTC.

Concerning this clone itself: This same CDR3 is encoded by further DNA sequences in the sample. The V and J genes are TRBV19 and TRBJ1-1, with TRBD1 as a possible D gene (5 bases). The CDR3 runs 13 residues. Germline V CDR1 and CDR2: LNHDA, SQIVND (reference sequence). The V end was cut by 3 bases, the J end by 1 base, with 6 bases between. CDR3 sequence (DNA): TGTGCCAGTAGTATTACAGGGAACACTGAAGCTTTCTTT. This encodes CASSITGNTEAFF. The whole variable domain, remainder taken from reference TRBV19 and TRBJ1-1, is DGGITQSPKYLFRKEGQNVTLSCEQNLNHDAMYWYRQDPGQGLRLIYYSQIVNDFQKGDIAEGYSVSREKKESFPLTVTSAQKNPTAFYLCASSITGNTEAFFGQGTRLTVV.

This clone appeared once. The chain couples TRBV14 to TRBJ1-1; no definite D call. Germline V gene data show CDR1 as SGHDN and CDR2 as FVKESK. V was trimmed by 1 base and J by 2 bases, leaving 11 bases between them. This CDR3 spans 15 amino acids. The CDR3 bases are TGTGCCAGCAGCCAAGGTTCAGGAGGTAACACTGAAGCTTTCTTT. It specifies CASSQGSGGNTEAFF.

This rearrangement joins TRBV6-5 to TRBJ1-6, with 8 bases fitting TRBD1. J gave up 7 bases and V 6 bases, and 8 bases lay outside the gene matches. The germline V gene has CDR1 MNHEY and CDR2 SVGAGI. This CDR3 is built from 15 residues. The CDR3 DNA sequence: TGTGCCAGCAGAGCCGCGACAGGGGAAAATTCACCCCTCCACTTT. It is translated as CASRAATGENSPLHF.

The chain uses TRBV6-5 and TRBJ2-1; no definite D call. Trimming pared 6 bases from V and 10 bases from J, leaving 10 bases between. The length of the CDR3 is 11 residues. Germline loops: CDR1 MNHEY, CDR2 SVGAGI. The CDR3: CASSLLGEQFF. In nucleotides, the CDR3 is TGTGCCAGCAGCCTACTGGGCGAGCAGTTCTTC.